These 5 T cell receptor beta chains share one sample of origin, sequenced in a study of regulatory T cells in long-lasting Graves disease. Construction of the TCR beta libraries employed iRepertoire HTBI primers in conjunction with Arm-PCR of CDR3 regions. Via MiXCR, TCRdb re-called the multiplex PCR reads, giving one row per CDR3 protein. Of 450,000 to 650,000 distinct CDR3 sequences listed, 16% were seen once; the top ten hold approximately 25%. Time point reported: newly diagnosed GD, antithyroid drugs for less than 3 months. PBMC RNA was the source of the TCR library. The sample also formed part of further work on T cells in Graves' hyperthyroidism and ophthalmopathy.

Sequenced here: peripheral blood mononuclear cells (PBMCs), sampled at new diagnosis, from a patient treated with antithyroid drugs. All receptors come from a woman aged 35-60 years with Graves disease.

Worth noting for this clonotype: This could be a read error, since a much larger clone is one nucleotide away. The chain employs TRBV7-2 and TRBJ1-5; 10 bases agree with TRBD1. The DNA end is more similar to TRBJ2-3, so the J call may be wrong. Germline CDR1 is SGHTA and CDR2 is FQGNSA. The CDR3 loop spans 17 amino acids. CDR3 nucleotide sequence: TGTGCCAGCAGCTCAGGACAGGGGGGGCGTAGCAATCAGCCCCAGTATTTT. It specifies CASSSGQGGRSNQPQYF.

This clonotype appeared many times. The chain joins TRBV12-5 to TRBJ2-1; D not resolved. The germline CDR1 and CDR2 sequences are LGHNT and FRNRAP. The V end was cut by 1 base, the J end by 4 bases, with 8 bases between. The CDR3 is 14 residues long. CDR3 residues: CASGLGVRYNEQFF. The DNA of the CDR3 is TGTGCTAGTGGTTTGGGTGTCAGATACAATGAGCAGTTCTTC. Drawing the rest from reference TRBV12-5 and TRBJ2-1, the complete variable domain is DARVTQTPRHKVTEMGQEVTMRCQPILGHNTVFWYRQTMMQGLELLAYFRNRAPLDDSGMPKDRFSAEMPDATLATLKIQPSEPRDSAVYFCASGLGVRYNEQFFGPGTRLTVL.

This rearrangement joins TRBV9 to TRBJ1-6; 7 bases match TRBD1. This CDR3 region has 15 residues. V shed 0 bases and J 9 bases; nucleotides not matched to a gene: 6. CDR1 and CDR2 from the germline V gene are SGDLS and YYNGEE. The CDR3 DNA sequence: TGTGCCAGCAGCGTAGAGGGGACAGACAGTTCACCCCTCCACTTT. Protein: CASSVEGTDSSPLHF.

In this sample, this clonotype turned up many times. The J gene is TRBJ1-2, the V gene TRBV6-5; 7 nucleotides align to TRBD1. The length of the CDR3 is 13 residues. CDR1 and CDR2 (germline): MNHEY, SVGAGI. V was clipped by 2 bases and J by 8 bases; unmatched bases: 5. The CDR3, as DNA: TGTGCCAGCAGTTACGCGCAGGGGGGCGGCTACACCTTC. Amino acids: CASSYAQGGGYTF.

In regard to this clonotype: One base away lies a much larger clone, so this may be a sequencing read error. The chain employs TRBV11-2 and TRBJ2-1; 7 nucleotides align to TRBD2. CDR1 and CDR2 (germline): SGHAT, FQNNGV. The CDR3 is 14 amino acids. CDR3 sequence: CASSLEGDYNEQSF. For the CDR3, the DNA is TGTGCCAGCAGCTTAGAAGGGGACTACAATGAGCAGTCCTTC.